This TCR beta chain comes out of a study of regulatory T cells in long-lasting Graves disease (dated by TCRdb to the early 2020s). About the full investigation: Antithyroid drugs had been taken for less than 3 months by newly diagnosed Graves' disease patients. Patients with persistent Graves' disease were compared with patients with newly diagnosed Graves' disease using TCR sequencing and RNA sequencing of peripheral blood. The study was conducted in China and was registered as a clinical trial. A total of around 33 samples underwent TCR sequencing, from about 13 patients with persistent Graves' disease and roughly 20 patients with newly diagnosed Graves' disease. What the study reported, not specific to this receptor: The authors noted that the small sample size was a limitation that may lower accuracy. TRBV28, TRBJ1-2 and TRBJ2-5 were preferentially used in persistent disease, while TRBV20-1 and TRBJ2-1 were favored in newly diagnosed disease. Sequencing and analysis were restricted to the TCR beta chain. A larger number of public clonotypes was shared among persistent patients (more than 2,500) than among newly diagnosed patients (around 970). Lower TCR Shannon entropy and fewer highly expanded clones were observed in persistent Graves' disease patients than in newly diagnosed patients, which suggested clonal expansion. Peripheral blood alone was examined, since thyroid tissue, which constituted the primary lesion, could not be accessed.

In light of the paper, this sample's time point label describes: newly diagnosed GD, antithyroid drugs for less than 3 months. For both TCR sequencing and RNA sequencing, RNA was extracted from PBMCs in TRIzol. Graves' disease was diagnosed according to American Thyroid Association guidelines. The patients came from an endocrinology department in Xi'an, China. Each patient gave approximately 8.8 milliliters of peripheral blood, collected in an EDTA anticoagulant tube. PBMCs were isolated by Ficoll Paque Plus density gradient separation without further T cell sorting. An Agilent 2100 Bioanalyzer and agarose gel were used to check RNA quality, and a NanoDrop 2000 was used to measure RNA concentration. Library preparation was by multiplex PCR. The listed sequencing device is Illumina HiSeq 4000. CDR3 regions were amplified by Arm-PCR with iRepertoire HTBI primers to construct TCR beta libraries. Gel purification was performed on PCR products prior to sequencing. As for the original processing: Gene usage analysis of CDR3 amino acid clonotypes relied on the approximately 68 TRBV and about 15 TRBJ segments identified across samples. Filtered high-quality paired reads were merged into contigs using COPE and FqMerger. Contigs were aligned with BLAST to IMGT TRBV, TRBD and TRBJ reference genes, and CDR3 was defined per IMGT. Highly expanded clones were defined as clonotypes with a frequency above 0.1%. Repertoire diversity was measured by Shannon entropy, and V-J evenness by the Gini coefficient. Public clonotypes were defined as clonotypes shared by more than one individual. The raw public data were reprocessed by TCRdb itself: fastp quality trimming at Q25, MiXCR clonotype calling, in-frame beta chains only. Duplicate CDR3 protein sequences are folded into a single record with the most common DNA and genes. The V and J calls shown here were made by TCRdb, not taken from the authors' results. This sample comprises about 200,000 distinct CDR3 sequences, approximately 18% of them detected only once. 10% to 15% of the sample lies in the top ten.

In this sample, this clonotype turned up many times. Its binding antigen is unknown. Nothing much larger sits one base from this clone, and base qualities are not available. Reading the germline V gene gives CDR1 SGHAT and CDR2 FQNNGV. There are 15 amino acids in the CDR3, from cysteine to phenylalanine inclusive. The sequence is cut down to CDR3 DNA, 45 bases in frame from base 1. Cut back by 2 bases and 4 bases, the V and J ends lie 15 bases apart. This sample was also put to use in a study of T cells in Graves' hyperthyroidism and ophthalmopathy. As that second paper reports: A patient counted as having stable Graves' hyperthyroidism if no progression to ophthalmopathy occurred over 18 months of follow-up. Hyperthyroidism patients were newly diagnosed, had a disease duration of under 2 months, and were aged 18 to 65 years. Patients with uncontrolled infections, other autoimmune diseases, pregnancy or lactation were excluded. Clinical symptoms, serum thyroxine and TRAb, thyroid ultrasound, and orbital computed tomography formed the basis for the diagnoses. The first round of RT-PCR for the TCR CDR3 was performed with the HTBI primer set and the Qiagen OneStep RT-PCR kit. Most expanded thyroid clonotypes (frequency above 0.001) were also detected in blood, suggesting blood repertoires may reflect thyroid immune responses. A model built on a 13 V-J signature distinguished ophthalmopathy from stable hyperthyroidism, reaching about 88% sensitivity and under 84% specificity in cross-validation and 80%/75% in testing. In validation, the model predicted progression to ophthalmopathy a median of about 6.5 months before onset, with about 67% sensitivity and roughly 77% specificity. To identify TCR V-J signatures that set the groups apart, the researchers used a discovery cohort of 95 to 100 patients, made up of 43 with Graves' ophthalmopathy and some 60 with stable Graves' hyperthyroidism. An independent validation cohort of fewer than 20 hyperthyroidism patients and about 15 patients who later progressed to ophthalmopathy tested prospective prediction of ophthalmopathy. For training and testing, the approximately 92 patients in the discovery cohort were randomly divided in a 7:3 ratio. In addition, the study compared T-cell repertoires in thyroid tissue and in blood from several Graves' hyperthyroidism patients. Once sampling was done, hyperthyroidism patients were given methimazole at a starting dose of 30 mg daily, whereas ophthalmopathy patients were given high-dose intravenous methylprednisolone. Libraries were constructed in a second round of multiplex PCR, after which size selection and purification were performed. Paired-end sequencing of the libraries was performed with 100 bp reads on an Illumina HiSeq2000. SOAPnuke was used to process the raw data, with reads discarded if the reads contained adapters or uncalled bases, had a mean Phred below 15, or lacked an exact constant-primer or identifier match. COPE v1.2.5 was used to merge the high-quality paired reads, and each unique nucleotide sequence was defined as a clonotype. MiTCR v1.1 was used to align the clonotypes against IMGT TRBV, TRBD and TRBJ reference segments. Analysis was restricted to V-J combinations with a frequency above 0.0001, which covered just over 98% of repertoires. The TCS score was defined as the ratio of F50 (clonal expansion) to E x V (chaos), calculated using BLOSUM62-based TCRdist between CDR3 peptides within each V-J. Welch's t-statistics and random forest reduced around 510 V-J features to roughly 13, which were used in a naive Bayes classifier (R e1071). No statistical method was used to fix the sample size in advance, and group allocation was not hidden from the investigators. TCR Vbeta CDR3 sequencing of some 140 peripheral blood samples (43 ophthalmopathy, about 74 hyperthyroidism and some 17 progressor patients) is reported in the paper.

The input for sequencing was peripheral blood mononuclear cells (PBMCs), taken at new diagnosis, from a patient treated with antithyroid drugs. The sequence was collected from a young woman with Graves disease. Donor details come from another sample of the same person, matched by shared clones. The V gene is TRBV11-2 and the J gene is TRBJ2-7, with no confident D gene call. The CDR3 here reads CASSLYAIVRYEQYF. In nucleotide form, the sequence is TGTGCCAGCAGCTTATATGCTATCGTACGGTACGAGCAGTACTTC.